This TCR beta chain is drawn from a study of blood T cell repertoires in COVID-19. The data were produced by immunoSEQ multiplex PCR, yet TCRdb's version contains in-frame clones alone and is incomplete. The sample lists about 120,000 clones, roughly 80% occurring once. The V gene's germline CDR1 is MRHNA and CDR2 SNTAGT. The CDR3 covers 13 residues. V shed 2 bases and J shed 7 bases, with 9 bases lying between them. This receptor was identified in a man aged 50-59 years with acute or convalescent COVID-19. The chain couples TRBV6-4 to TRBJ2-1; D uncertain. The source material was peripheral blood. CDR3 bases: TGTGCCAGCAGTGACCCCCCAGTAAATGAGCAGTTCTTC. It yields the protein CASSDPPVNEQFF.